The 6 T cell receptor beta chains given below trace back to one sample, sequenced in a study of T-cell reconstitution after alpha-beta-depleted transplantation in children. The TCRbeta library incorporated unique molecular identifiers. TCRdb recomputed calls from the PCR reads with MiXCR, one row per CDR3 protein. The sample contains roughly 200,000 distinct CDR3 sequences, approximately 7% of which appear only once. Sequenced here: PBMCs from the stem cell graft donor, sampled from the stem cell graft. All receptors derive from a human donor who donated a stem cell graft to a child with Wiskott-Aldrich syndrome.

This clonotype was counted ten times or more. The V gene is TRBV19, the J gene TRBJ1-2, with TRBD1 matching over 9 bases. The CDR3 length is 14 residues. V shed 6 bases and J 7 bases; nucleotides not matched to a gene: 9. Germline CDR1 and CDR2: LNHDA and SQIVND (reference sequence). CDR3 sequence (DNA): TGTGCCAGTAGCCCAACACAGGGGGCAAGTGGCTACACCTTC. This codes for CASSPTQGASGYTF.

This clonotype was seen ten or more times. This rearrangement joins TRBV9 to TRBJ2-2; no clear D. This CDR3 region has 12 residues. Germline CDR1 and CDR2: SGDLS and YYNGEE. Trimming took off 3 bases at V and 5 bases at J, with 5 bases between the two ends. Here the CDR3 reads CASSGLTGELFF. CDR3 DNA: TGTGCCAGCAGCGGGTTGACCGGGGAGCTGTTTTTT.

The table lists this clonotype with a few counts. The chain uses TRBV6-5 and TRBJ2-7, with TRBD2 identical over 8 bases. The germline V gene encodes CDR1 MNHEY and CDR2 SVGAGI. Trimming removed 4 bases from V and 2 bases from J; junction bases left unmatched: 7. CDR3 size: 15 residues. This CDR3 is CASSSYSGGTYEQYF. CDR3 nucleotide sequence: TGTGCCAGCAGTTCCTACTCGGGGGGGACCTACGAGCAGTACTTC.

This clonotype was counted many times. DNA of the CDR3: TGTGCCAGCAACACAGCGGTGGTCTATGAGCAGTTCTTC. Its translation is CASNTAVVYEQFF. The chain links TRBV2 to TRBJ2-1; the D gene is possibly TRBD2 (5 bases). The CDR3 is 13 amino acids. V was clipped by 7 bases and J by 8 bases, with 15 bases between them. CDR1 SNHLY and CDR2 FYNNEI come from the germline V gene.

This sequence joins TRBV7-2 and TRBJ2-7; 7 bases align to TRBD1. The J segment lost 2 bases and the V segment lost 0 bases, leaving 7 bases of the junction unmatched. There are 16 residues in the CDR3. The V gene's germline CDR1 is SGHTA and CDR2 FQGNSA. The CDR3 region is CASSLAGAGGAYEQYF. The CDR3 nucleotides are TGTGCCAGCAGCTTAGCGGGGGCAGGGGGTGCCTACGAGCAGTACTTC.

This clonotype came up many times. J is TRBJ2-7 and V is TRBV5-1; no reliable D call. The CDR3 has 14 residues. The V end lost 2 bases, the J end lost 2 bases, and 11 bases lay between the germline ends. The germline V gene has CDR1 SGHRS and CDR2 YFSETQ. The CDR3 DNA follows: TGCGCCAGCAGCTTTCGGGCAGGACCCTACGAGCAGTACTTC. Protein sequence: CASSFRAGPYEQYF.